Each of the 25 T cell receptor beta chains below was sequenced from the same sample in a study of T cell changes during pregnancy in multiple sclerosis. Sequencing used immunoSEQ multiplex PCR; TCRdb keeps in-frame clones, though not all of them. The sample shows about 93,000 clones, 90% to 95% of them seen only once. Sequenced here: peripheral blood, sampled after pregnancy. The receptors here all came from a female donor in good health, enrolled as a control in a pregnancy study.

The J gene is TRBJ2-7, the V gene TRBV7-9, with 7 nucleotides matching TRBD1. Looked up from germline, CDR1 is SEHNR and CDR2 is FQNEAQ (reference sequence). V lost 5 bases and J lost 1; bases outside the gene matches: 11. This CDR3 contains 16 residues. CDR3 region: CASSPGADRVSYEQYF. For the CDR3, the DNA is TGTGCCAGCAGCCCAGGAGCCGACAGGGTATCCTACGAGCAGTACTTC.

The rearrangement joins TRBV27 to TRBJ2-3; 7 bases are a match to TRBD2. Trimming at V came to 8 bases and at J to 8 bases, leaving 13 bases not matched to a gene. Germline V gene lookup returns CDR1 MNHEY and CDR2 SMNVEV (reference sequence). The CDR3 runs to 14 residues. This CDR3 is CASRIDGGRVTQYF. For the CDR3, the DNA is TGTGCCAGCCGTATCGACGGGGGGAGGGTTACGCAGTATTTT.

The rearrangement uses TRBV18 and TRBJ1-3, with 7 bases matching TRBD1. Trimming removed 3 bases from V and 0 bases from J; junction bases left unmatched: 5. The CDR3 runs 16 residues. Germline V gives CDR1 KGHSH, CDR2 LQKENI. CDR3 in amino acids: CASSPPGQTSGNTIYF. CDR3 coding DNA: TGTGCCAGCTCACCCCCGGGACAGACCTCTGGAAACACCATATATTTT.

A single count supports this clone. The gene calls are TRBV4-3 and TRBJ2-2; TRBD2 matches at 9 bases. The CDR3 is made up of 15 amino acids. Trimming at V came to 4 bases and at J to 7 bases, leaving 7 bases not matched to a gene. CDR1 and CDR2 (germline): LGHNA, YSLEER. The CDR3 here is CASSRSGGRSGELFF. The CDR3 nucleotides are TGCGCCAGCAGCCGAAGCGGGGGGCGGAGCGGGGAGCTGTTTTTT.

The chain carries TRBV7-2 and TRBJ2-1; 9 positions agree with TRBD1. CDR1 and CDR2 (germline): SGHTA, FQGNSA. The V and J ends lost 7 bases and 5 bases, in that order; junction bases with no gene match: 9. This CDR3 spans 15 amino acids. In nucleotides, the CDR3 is TGTGCCAGCACCGCGGGACAGGGCATCGACAATGAGCAGTTCTTC. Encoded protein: CASTAGQGIDNEQFF. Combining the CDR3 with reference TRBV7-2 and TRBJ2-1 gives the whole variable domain GAGVSQSPSNKVTEKGKDVELRCDPISGHTALYWYRQSLGQGLEFLIYFQGNSAPDKSGLPSDRFSAERTGGSVSTLTIQRTQQEDSAVYLCASTAGQGIDNEQFFGPGTRLTVL.

CDR3: CASSPSQGALVTYEQYF. In nucleotides, the CDR3 is TGTGCCAGCTCACCGTCACAGGGGGCTCTGGTGACCTACGAGCAGTACTTC. This chain connects TRBV18 to TRBJ2-7; 9 nucleotides align to TRBD1. Germline assignment: CDR1 KGHSH and CDR2 LQKENI. The CDR3 loop spans 17 amino acids. Unmatched junction bases numbered 11, after V lost 3 bases and J lost 2 bases.

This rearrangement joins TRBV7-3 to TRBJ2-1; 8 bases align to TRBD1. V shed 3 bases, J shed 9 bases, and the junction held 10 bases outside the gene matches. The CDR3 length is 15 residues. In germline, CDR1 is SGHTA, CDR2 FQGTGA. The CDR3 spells CASSFPQGALLEQFF. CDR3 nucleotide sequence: TGTGCCAGCAGCTTCCCCCAGGGGGCGCTACTTGAGCAGTTCTTC.

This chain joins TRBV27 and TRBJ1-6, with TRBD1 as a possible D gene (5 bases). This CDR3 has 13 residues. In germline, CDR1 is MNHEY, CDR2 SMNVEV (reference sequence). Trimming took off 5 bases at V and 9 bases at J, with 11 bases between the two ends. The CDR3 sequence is CASSHPGVSPLHF. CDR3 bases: TGTGCCAGCAGTCACCCGGGGGTTTCACCCCTCCACTTT.

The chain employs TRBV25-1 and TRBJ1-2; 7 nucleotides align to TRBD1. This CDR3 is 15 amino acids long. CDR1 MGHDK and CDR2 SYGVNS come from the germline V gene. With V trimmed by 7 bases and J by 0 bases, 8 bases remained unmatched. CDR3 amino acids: CASTPRQGANYGYTF. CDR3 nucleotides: TGTGCCAGCACTCCCCGACAGGGCGCTAACTATGGCTACACCTTC.

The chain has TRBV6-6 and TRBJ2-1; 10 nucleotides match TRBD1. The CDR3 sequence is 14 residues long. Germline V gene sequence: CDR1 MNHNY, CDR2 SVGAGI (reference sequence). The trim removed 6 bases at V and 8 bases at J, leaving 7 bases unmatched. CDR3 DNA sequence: TGTGCCAGCAGGGAGACAGGGGGCAAGGATGAGCAGTTCTTC. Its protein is CASRETGGKDEQFF.

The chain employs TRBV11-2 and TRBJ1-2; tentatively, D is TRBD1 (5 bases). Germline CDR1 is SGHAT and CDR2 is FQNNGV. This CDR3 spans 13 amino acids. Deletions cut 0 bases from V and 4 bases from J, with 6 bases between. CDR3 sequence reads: CASSLDRVYGYTF. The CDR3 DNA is TGTGCCAGCAGCTTAGACAGGGTCTATGGCTACACCTTC.

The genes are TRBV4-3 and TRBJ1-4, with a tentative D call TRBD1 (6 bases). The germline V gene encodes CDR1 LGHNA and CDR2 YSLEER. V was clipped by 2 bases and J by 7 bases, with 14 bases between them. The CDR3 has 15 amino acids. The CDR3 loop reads CASSQNRVLREKLFF. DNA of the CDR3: TGCGCCAGCAGCCAAAACAGGGTTCTACGTGAAAAACTGTTTTTT.

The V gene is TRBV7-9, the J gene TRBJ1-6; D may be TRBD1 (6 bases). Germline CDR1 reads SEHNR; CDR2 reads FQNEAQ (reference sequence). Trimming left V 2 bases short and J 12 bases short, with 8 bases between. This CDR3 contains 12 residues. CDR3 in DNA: TGTGCCAGCAGCTTACAGGGGCGACCCCTCCACTTT. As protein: CASSLQGRPLHF.

This chain's CDR3 is CASSRGDKNYEQFF. For the CDR3, the DNA is TGTGCCAGTAGTCGGGGAGACAAAAACTATGAGCAGTTCTTC. This sequence joins TRBV19 and TRBJ2-1, with D perhaps matching TRBD2 (5 bases). This CDR3 has 14 amino acids. Germline CDR1 and CDR2: LNHDA and SQIVND (reference sequence). V gave up 5 bases and J gave up 8 bases, with 16 bases separating them.

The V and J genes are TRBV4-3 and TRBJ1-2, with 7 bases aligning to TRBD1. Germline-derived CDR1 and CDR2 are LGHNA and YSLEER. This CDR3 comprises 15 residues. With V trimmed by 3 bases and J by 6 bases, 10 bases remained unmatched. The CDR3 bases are TGCGCCAGCAGCCAGAGCCAGGGGGTGTTGGATGGCTACACCTTC. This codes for CASSQSQGVLDGYTF.

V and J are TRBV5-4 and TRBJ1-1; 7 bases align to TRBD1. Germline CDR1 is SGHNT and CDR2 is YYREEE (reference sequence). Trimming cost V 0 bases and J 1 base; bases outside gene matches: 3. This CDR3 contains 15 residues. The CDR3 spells CASSLEAGGNTEAFF. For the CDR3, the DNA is TGTGCCAGCAGCTTGGAGGCAGGGGGGAACACTGAAGCTTTCTTT.

The CDR3 loop is CASSPTTGAKNEKLFF. In DNA form, the CDR3 reads TGTGCCAGCAGTCCGACGACAGGGGCCAAGAATGAAAAACTGTTTTTT. J is TRBJ1-4 and V is TRBV28; 8 bases are shared with TRBD1. In germline, CDR1 is MDHEN, CDR2 SYDVKM. CDR3 length equals 16 residues. After removal of 5 bases from V and 5 bases from J, the junction contained 10 bases not matched to a gene.

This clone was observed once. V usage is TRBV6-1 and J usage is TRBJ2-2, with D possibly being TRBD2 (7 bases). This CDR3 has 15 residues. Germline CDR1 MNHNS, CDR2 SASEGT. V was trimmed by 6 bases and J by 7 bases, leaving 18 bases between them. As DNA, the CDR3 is TGTGCCAGCAGGGCCCCGGGGGGCTGGAACGGGGAGCTGTTTTTT. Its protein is CASRAPGGWNGELFF.

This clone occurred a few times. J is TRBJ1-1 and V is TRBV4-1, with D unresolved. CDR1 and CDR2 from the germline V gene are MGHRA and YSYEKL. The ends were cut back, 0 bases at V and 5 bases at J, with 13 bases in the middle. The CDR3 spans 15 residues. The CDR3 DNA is TGCGCCAGCAGCCAAGAAGCCGGGATTGGGACTGAAGCTTTCTTT. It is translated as CASSQEAGIGTEAFF.

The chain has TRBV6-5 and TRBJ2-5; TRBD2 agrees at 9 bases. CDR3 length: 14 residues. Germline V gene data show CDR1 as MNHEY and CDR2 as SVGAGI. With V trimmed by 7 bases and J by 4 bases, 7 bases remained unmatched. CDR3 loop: CASKGGGATETQYF. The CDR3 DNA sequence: TGTGCCAGCAAAGGCGGGGGGGCCACAGAGACCCAGTACTTC.

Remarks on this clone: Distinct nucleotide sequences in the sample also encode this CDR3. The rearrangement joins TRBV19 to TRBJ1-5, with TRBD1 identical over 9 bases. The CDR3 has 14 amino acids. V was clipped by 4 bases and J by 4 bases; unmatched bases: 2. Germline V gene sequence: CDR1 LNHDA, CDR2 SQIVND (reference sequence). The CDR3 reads CASSTDRGNQPQHF. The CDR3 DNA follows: TGTGCCAGTAGTACAGACAGGGGGAATCAGCCCCAGCATTTT.

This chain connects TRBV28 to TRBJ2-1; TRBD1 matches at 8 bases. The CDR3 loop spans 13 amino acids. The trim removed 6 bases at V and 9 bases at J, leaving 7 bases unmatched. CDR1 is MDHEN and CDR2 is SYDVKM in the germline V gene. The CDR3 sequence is CASRNQGAGEQFF. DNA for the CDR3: TGTGCCAGCAGAAACCAGGGGGCAGGTGAGCAGTTCTTC.

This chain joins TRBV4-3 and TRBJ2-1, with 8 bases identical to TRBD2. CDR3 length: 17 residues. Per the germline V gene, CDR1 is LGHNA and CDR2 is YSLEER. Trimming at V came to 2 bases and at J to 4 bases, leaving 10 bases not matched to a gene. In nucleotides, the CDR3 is TGCGCCAGCAGCCAACGGGCTTATACTAGCGGATACAATGAGCAGTTCTTC. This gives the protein CASSQRAYTSGYNEQFF.

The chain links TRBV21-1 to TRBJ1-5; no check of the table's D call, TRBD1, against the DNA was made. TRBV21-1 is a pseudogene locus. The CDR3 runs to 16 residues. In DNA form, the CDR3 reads TGTGCCAGCATCGACGGGACAGGGGTCTTCGGTCAGCCCCAGCATTTT. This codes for CASIDGTGVFGQPQHF.

CDR3 coding DNA: TGCGCCAGCAGCCAAGAGTTTGAGGGAGGACAGGGATTATACGAGCAGTACTTC. Encoded protein: CASSQEFEGGQGLYEQYF. The chain combines TRBV4-3 with TRBJ2-7; 8 bases are a match to TRBD1. This CDR3 has 18 residues. Per the germline V gene, CDR1 is LGHNA and CDR2 is YSLEER. V shed 0 bases and J 4 bases; nucleotides not matched to a gene: 14.